This T cell receptor (beta chain) stems from a study of blood T cell repertoires in COVID-19. TCRdb's copy holds only in-frame clones and misses some; the assay was immunoSEQ multiplex PCR. The data show 390,000 or so clones, with more than 75% seen just once and roughly a tenth held by the top ten. Per the germline V gene, CDR1 is SGHRS and CDR2 is YFSETQ. The CDR3 contains 14 residues. J lost 3 bases, V lost 0 bases, and 1 base had no gene match. The sequencing input was PBMCs or T cells enriched from blood (not recorded which). The source of this sequence is a woman aged 45-65 years who had recovered from COVID-19. The rearrangement uses TRBV5-1 and TRBJ1-1; 8 bases align to TRBD1. CDR3 region: CASSLDRGDTEAFF. CDR3 in DNA: TGCGCCAGCAGCTTGGACAGGGGGGACACTGAAGCTTTCTTT.